Sequencing of this T cell receptor (beta chain) was carried out in a study of blood T cell repertoires in COVID-19. Data came from immunoSEQ multiplex PCR; TCRdb stores just in-frame clones and leaves some out. In the table there are around 36,000 clones, more than 75% of which are singletons. This CDR3 has 17 residues. Unmatched junction bases numbered 6, after V lost 3 bases and J lost 0 bases. Germline lookup yields CDR1 MGHRA and CDR2 YSYEKL. Material for sequencing was peripheral blood. V gene TRBV4-1 combines with J gene TRBJ1-3; 9 bases are a match to TRBD1. The clonotype was recovered from a man older than 75 with active or convalescent COVID-19. The CDR3 bases are TGCGCCAGCAGCCACCCACCGGGACAGGGCTCTGGAAACACCATATATTTT. Its protein product is CASSHPPGQGSGNTIYF.